Listed below are T cell receptor beta chains from one sample, sequenced in a study of cytomegalovirus exposure and HLA in healthy donors. The repertoire was sequenced with immunoSEQ multiplex PCR; TCRdb's copy has only in-frame clones and lacks some. The sample has fewer than 55,000 clones, 72% seen once. The sample taken for sequencing was PBMCs. The receptors were sampled from a woman in her forties or fifties in good health and CMV-seropositive. The CDR3 runs from the conserved cysteine through the conserved F or W. D genes are given only for firm matches. Part of the rows lack a size; the others show once, few, many or a class for expanded clones.

clone_size: -
j_call: TRBJ2-1
d_call: TRBD2
v_call: TRBV11-2
cdr3_aa: CASSLSNSAGEEQFF
cdr3_nt: TGTGCCAGCAGCTTAAGCAATAGCGCGGGGGAGGAGCAGTTCTTC

clone_size: -
j_call: TRBJ2-2
d_call: -
v_call: TRBV10-3
cdr3_aa: CAIRNRDTGELFF
cdr3_nt: TGTGCCATCAGAAACAGAGACACCGGGGAGCTGTTTTTT

clone_size: -
j_call: TRBJ2-3
d_call: TRBD1
v_call: TRBV4-2
cdr3_aa: CASGWSGGSQADTQYF
cdr3_nt: TGTGCCAGCGGGTGGTCAGGGGGAAGTCAGGCAGATACGCAGTATTTT

clone_size: -
j_call: TRBJ2-2
d_call: -
v_call: TRBV5-1
cdr3_aa: CASSPSGQNTGELFF
cdr3_nt: TGCGCCAGCAGCCCGTCGGGACAGAACACCGGGGAGCTGTTTTTT

clone_size: -
j_call: TRBJ2-4
d_call: -
v_call: TRBV7-8
cdr3_aa: CASSLWGGADIQYF
cdr3_nt: TGTGCCAGCAGCTTATGGGGGGGGGCTGACATTCAGTACTTC

clone_size: once
j_call: TRBJ2-3
d_call: -
v_call: TRBV27
cdr3_aa: CASNPPRGGNTSTDTQYF
cdr3_nt: TGTGCCAGCAACCCCCCGAGGGGGGGGAATACTAGCACAGATACGCAGTATTTT

clone_size: -
j_call: TRBJ1-3
d_call: -
v_call: TRBV19
cdr3_aa: CASSIGSGSGNTIYF
cdr3_nt: TGTGCCAGTAGTATAGGATCGGGGTCTGGAAACACCATATATTTT

clone_size: once
j_call: TRBJ2-3
d_call: -
v_call: TRBV27
cdr3_aa: CASSSIAGTDTQYF
cdr3_nt: TGTGCCAGCAGTTCGATAGCGGGCACAGATACGCAGTATTTT

clone_size: once
j_call: TRBJ2-3
d_call: -
v_call: TRBV12-5
cdr3_aa: CASGLSPFGAGASYTQYF
cdr3_nt: TGTGCTAGTGGTTTGTCCCCCTTCGGGGCGGGGGCCTCTTATACGCAGTATTTT

clone_size: few
j_call: TRBJ1-2
d_call: -
v_call: TRBV5-1
cdr3_aa: CASSPGEANYGYTF
cdr3_nt: TGCGCCAGCAGTCCCGGGGAAGCTAACTATGGCTACACCTTC

clone_size: -
j_call: TRBJ1-1
d_call: -
v_call: TRBV5-1
cdr3_aa: CASSPRGRRNTEAFF
cdr3_nt: TGCGCCAGCAGCCCGCGGGGGAGGCGGAACACTGAAGCTTTCTTT

clone_size: once
j_call: TRBJ1-2
d_call: -
v_call: TRBV7-3
cdr3_aa: CASSRTGLNGYTF
cdr3_nt: TGTGCCAGCAGCAGGACGGGATTAAATGGCTACACCTTC

clone_size: -
j_call: TRBJ2-2
d_call: TRBD2
v_call: TRBV7-6
cdr3_aa: CASSPDAAGDTGELFF
cdr3_nt: TGTGCCAGCAGTCCTGATGCTGCGGGGGACACCGGGGAGCTGTTTTTT

clone_size: -
j_call: TRBJ2-1
d_call: TRBD2
v_call: TRBV7-8
cdr3_aa: CASSLMAGGLGNEQFF
cdr3_nt: TGTGCCAGCAGCTTAATGGCGGGGGGGCTTGGAAATGAGCAGTTCTTC

clone_size: once
j_call: TRBJ2-3
d_call: -
v_call: TRBV28
cdr3_aa: CAVSLTDTQYF
cdr3_nt: TGTGCCGTTAGCCTCACAGATACGCAGTATTTT

clone_size: few
j_call: TRBJ2-1
d_call: TRBD2
v_call: TRBV18
cdr3_aa: CASSPRTSGAYNEQFF
cdr3_nt: TGTGCCAGCTCACCTCGGACTAGCGGAGCTTACAATGAGCAGTTCTTC

clone_size: -
j_call: TRBJ2-5
d_call: -
v_call: TRBV15
cdr3_aa: CATSREKAGQETQYF
cdr3_nt: TGTGCCACCAGCAGAGAAAAAGCGGGTCAAGAGACCCAGTACTTC

clone_size: -
j_call: TRBJ2-2
d_call: -
v_call: TRBV27
cdr3_aa: CASSLQGTPTGELFF
cdr3_nt: TGTGCCAGCAGTTTACAGGGAACTCCCACCGGGGAGCTGTTTTTT

clone_size: -
j_call: TRBJ2-2
d_call: -
v_call: TRBV5-8
cdr3_aa: CASSFLSTGELFF
cdr3_nt: TGTGCCAGCAGCTTCCTTTCCACCGGGGAGCTGTTTTTT

clone_size: -
j_call: TRBJ1-2
d_call: -
v_call: TRBV4-1
cdr3_aa: CASSQDGGGYGYTF
cdr3_nt: TGCGCCAGCAGCCAAGATGGCGGGGGCTATGGCTACACCTTC

clone_size: -
j_call: TRBJ1-1
d_call: -
v_call: TRBV6-5
cdr3_aa: CASSELFVTFF
cdr3_nt: TGTGCCAGCAGCGAGCTCTTCGTTACTTTCTTT

clone_size: few
j_call: TRBJ1-1
d_call: TRBD1
v_call: TRBV6-5
cdr3_aa: CASSPGQYTEAFF
cdr3_nt: TGTGCCAGCAGTCCGGGACAGTACACTGAAGCTTTCTTT

clone_size: -
j_call: TRBJ2-1
d_call: -
v_call: TRBV4-3
cdr3_aa: CASSQDWRATADEQFF
cdr3_nt: TGCGCCAGCAGCCAAGATTGGCGAGCGACCGCGGATGAGCAGTTCTTC

clone_size: -
j_call: TRBJ1-5
d_call: -
v_call: TRBV19
cdr3_aa: CATRERENQPQHF
cdr3_nt: TGTGCCACTAGAGAGAGGGAAAATCAGCCCCAGCATTTT

clone_size: medium-sized
j_call: TRBJ2-7
d_call: -
v_call: TRBV6-1
cdr3_aa: CASVGTGLYEQYF
cdr3_nt: TGTGCCAGCGTAGGGACTGGCCTCTACGAGCAGTACTTC

clone_size: once
j_call: TRBJ2-5
d_call: -
v_call: TRBV27
cdr3_aa: CASSLFVSETQYF
cdr3_nt: TGTGCCAGCAGCCTATTTGTGTCGGAGACCCAGTACTTC

clone_size: -
j_call: TRBJ2-2
d_call: -
v_call: TRBV7-3
cdr3_aa: CASSLQPGVAGELFF
cdr3_nt: TGTGCCAGCAGCTTACAACCAGGGGTAGCCGGGGAGCTGTTTTTT

clone_size: once
j_call: TRBJ1-2
d_call: TRBD1
v_call: TRBV30
cdr3_aa: CAWVTDRARDGYTF
cdr3_nt: TGTGCCTGGGTTACTGACAGGGCGAGGGATGGCTACACCTTC

clone_size: -
j_call: TRBJ1-2
d_call: -
v_call: TRBV6-5
cdr3_aa: CASSYASGNLNYGYTF
cdr3_nt: TGTGCCAGCAGTTACGCGTCCGGGAACCTTAACTATGGCTACACCTTC

clone_size: -
j_call: TRBJ2-7
d_call: TRBD2
v_call: TRBV6-5
cdr3_aa: CASSSGTSFYEQYF
cdr3_nt: TGTGCCAGCAGCAGCGGGACTAGCTTCTACGAGCAGTACTTC

clone_size: -
j_call: TRBJ1-2
d_call: TRBD1
v_call: TRBV5-1
cdr3_aa: CASSPERTGLDGYTF
cdr3_nt: TGCGCCAGCAGCCCAGAACGGACAGGGTTGGACGGCTACACCTTC

clone_size: once
j_call: TRBJ2-2
d_call: -
v_call: TRBV21-1
cdr3_aa: CASSKPPGTTNTGELFF
cdr3_nt: TGTGCCAGCAGCAAACCCCCAGGGACTACAAACACCGGGGAGCTGTTTTTT

clone_size: -
j_call: TRBJ1-3
d_call: -
v_call: TRBV19
cdr3_aa: CASIPAATKNTIYF
cdr3_nt: TGTGCCAGTATTCCCGCCGCGACAAAAAACACCATATATTTT

clone_size: -
j_call: TRBJ2-7
d_call: TRBD2
v_call: TRBV2
cdr3_aa: CASSEGGTSALYEQYF
cdr3_nt: TGTGCCAGCAGTGAAGGGGGGACTAGCGCCCTTTACGAGCAGTACTTC

clone_size: -
j_call: TRBJ2-7
d_call: TRBD1
v_call: TRBV6-6
cdr3_aa: CASSTDRESPEQYF
cdr3_nt: TGTGCCAGCAGTACCGACAGGGAGTCCCCCGAGCAGTACTTC

clone_size: -
j_call: TRBJ2-1
d_call: TRBD1
v_call: TRBV12-5
cdr3_aa: CASGFGDRGAQFF
cdr3_nt: TGTGCTAGTGGTTTTGGGGACAGGGGCGCGCAGTTCTTC

clone_size: -
j_call: TRBJ1-2
d_call: -
v_call: TRBV7-9
cdr3_aa: CASSPTAGYGYTF
cdr3_nt: TGTGCCAGCAGCCCAACAGCGGGCTACGGCTACACCTTC

clone_size: -
j_call: TRBJ1-2
d_call: -
v_call: TRBV19
cdr3_aa: CASKRDNLNYGYTF
cdr3_nt: TGTGCCAGTAAGCGGGACAACCTTAACTATGGCTACACCTTC

clone_size: -
j_call: TRBJ2-1
d_call: TRBD2
v_call: TRBV28
cdr3_aa: CASSPYSGSSYNEQFF
cdr3_nt: TGTGCCAGCAGTCCTTATAGCGGGAGCTCCTACAATGAGCAGTTCTTC

clone_size: -
j_call: TRBJ2-2
d_call: -
v_call: TRBV7-9
cdr3_aa: CASSPPGTLGELFF
cdr3_nt: TGTGCCAGCAGCCCACCCGGGACACTCGGGGAGCTGTTTTTT

clone_size: -
j_call: TRBJ2-7
d_call: -
v_call: TRBV28
cdr3_aa: CASSLIGVTYEQYF
cdr3_nt: TGTGCCAGCAGTTTAATCGGGGTTACCTACGAGCAGTACTTC

clone_size: few
j_call: TRBJ1-5
d_call: TRBD1
v_call: TRBV28
cdr3_aa: CASSWRQGATGNQPQHF
cdr3_nt: TGTGCCAGCAGTTGGAGACAGGGGGCCACTGGCAATCAGCCCCAGCATTTT

clone_size: once
j_call: TRBJ2-2
d_call: TRBD1
v_call: TRBV9
cdr3_aa: CASSVVGTGMNTGELFF
cdr3_nt: TGTGCCAGCAGCGTAGTTGGGACAGGGATGAACACCGGGGAGCTGTTTTTT

clone_size: -
j_call: TRBJ1-1
d_call: -
v_call: TRBV7-9
cdr3_aa: CASSPPTLGHGTEAFF
cdr3_nt: TGTGCCAGCAGCCCCCCAACACTGGGCCATGGCACTGAAGCTTTCTTT

clone_size: -
j_call: TRBJ2-5
d_call: TRBD1
v_call: TRBV28
cdr3_aa: CASSLEMTGLETQYF
cdr3_nt: TGTGCCAGCAGTTTGGAAATGACAGGGTTGGAGACCCAGTACTTC

clone_size: -
j_call: TRBJ1-2
d_call: -
v_call: TRBV10-2
cdr3_aa: CASSGLHGYTF
cdr3_nt: TGCGCCAGCAGTGGGCTTCATGGCTACACCTTC

clone_size: -
j_call: TRBJ1-2
d_call: TRBD1
v_call: TRBV2
cdr3_aa: CASGDSDYGYTF
cdr3_nt: TGTGCCAGCGGGGACAGCGACTATGGCTACACCTTC

clone_size: -
j_call: TRBJ2-1
d_call: -
v_call: TRBV7-4
cdr3_aa: CASSLTGTGVCFYNEQFF
cdr3_nt: TGTGCCAGCAGCTTGACAGGGACGGGAGTTTGCTTCTACAATGAGCAGTTCTTC

clone_size: -
j_call: TRBJ2-1
d_call: TRBD1
v_call: TRBV7-2
cdr3_aa: CASSFPQGANEQFF
cdr3_nt: TGTGCCAGCAGCTTCCCCCAGGGGGCCAATGAGCAGTTCTTC

clone_size: -
j_call: TRBJ1-5
d_call: TRBD1
v_call: TRBV5-1
cdr3_aa: CASSPGQLNSNQPQHF
cdr3_nt: TGCGCCAGCAGCCCGGGACAGCTGAATAGCAATCAGCCCCAGCATTTT

clone_size: -
j_call: TRBJ2-7
d_call: -
v_call: TRBV4-2
cdr3_aa: CASSQGLPNSYEQYF
cdr3_nt: TGTGCCAGCAGCCAAGGACTGCCGAACTCCTACGAGCAGTACTTC

clone_size: few
j_call: TRBJ1-3
d_call: TRBD1
v_call: TRBV6-1
cdr3_aa: CASSRGRLGNTIYF
cdr3_nt: TGTGCCAGCAGCAGGGGGCGCCTTGGAAACACCATATATTTT

clone_size: -
j_call: TRBJ2-7
d_call: TRBD1
v_call: TRBV14
cdr3_aa: CASSHARRTGDEQYF
cdr3_nt: TGTGCCAGCAGCCACGCCAGAAGGACAGGGGACGAGCAGTACTTC